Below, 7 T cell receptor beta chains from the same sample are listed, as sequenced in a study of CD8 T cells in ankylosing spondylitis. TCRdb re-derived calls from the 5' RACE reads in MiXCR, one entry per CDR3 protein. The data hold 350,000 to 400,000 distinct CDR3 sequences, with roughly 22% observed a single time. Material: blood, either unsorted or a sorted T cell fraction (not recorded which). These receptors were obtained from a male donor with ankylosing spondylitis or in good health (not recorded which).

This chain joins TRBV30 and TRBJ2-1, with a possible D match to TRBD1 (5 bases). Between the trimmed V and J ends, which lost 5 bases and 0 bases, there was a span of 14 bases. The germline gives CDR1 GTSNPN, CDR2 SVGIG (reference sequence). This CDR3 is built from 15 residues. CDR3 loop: CAWGARRDSYNEQFF. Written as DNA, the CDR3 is TGTGCCTGGGGGGCTCGAAGGGACTCCTACAATGAGCAGTTCTTC.

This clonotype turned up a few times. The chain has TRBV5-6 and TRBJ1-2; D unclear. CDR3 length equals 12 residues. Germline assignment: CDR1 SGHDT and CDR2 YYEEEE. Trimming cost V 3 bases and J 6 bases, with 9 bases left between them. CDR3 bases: TGTGCCAGCAGCTATACACCGAATGGCTACACCTTC. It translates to CASSYTPNGYTF.

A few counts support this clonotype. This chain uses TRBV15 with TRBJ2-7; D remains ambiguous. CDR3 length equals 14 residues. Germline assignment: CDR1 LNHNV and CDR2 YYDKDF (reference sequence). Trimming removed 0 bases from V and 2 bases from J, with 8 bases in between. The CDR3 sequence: CATSRDLRAYEQYF. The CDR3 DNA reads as TGTGCCACCAGCAGAGATTTAAGGGCCTACGAGCAGTACTTC.

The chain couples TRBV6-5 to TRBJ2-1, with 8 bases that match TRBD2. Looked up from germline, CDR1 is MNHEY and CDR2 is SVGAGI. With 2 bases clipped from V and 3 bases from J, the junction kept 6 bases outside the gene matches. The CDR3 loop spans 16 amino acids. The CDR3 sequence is CASSYTPGGSYNEQFF. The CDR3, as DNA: TGTGCCAGCAGTTACACCCCGGGGGGGAGCTACAATGAGCAGTTCTTC.

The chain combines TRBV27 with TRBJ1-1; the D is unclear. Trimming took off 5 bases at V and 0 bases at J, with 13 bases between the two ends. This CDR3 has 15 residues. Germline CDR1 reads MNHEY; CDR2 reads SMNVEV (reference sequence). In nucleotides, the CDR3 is TGTGCCAGCAGTGCACATCCGACGGTGAACACTGAAGCTTTCTTT. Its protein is CASSAHPTVNTEAFF.

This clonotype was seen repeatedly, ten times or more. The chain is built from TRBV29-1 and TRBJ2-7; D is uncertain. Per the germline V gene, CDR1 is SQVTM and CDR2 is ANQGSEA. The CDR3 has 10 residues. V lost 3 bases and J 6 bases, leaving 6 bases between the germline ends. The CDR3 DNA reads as TGCAGCGTTGACAGTGGCGAGCAGTACTTC. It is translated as CSVDSGEQYF.

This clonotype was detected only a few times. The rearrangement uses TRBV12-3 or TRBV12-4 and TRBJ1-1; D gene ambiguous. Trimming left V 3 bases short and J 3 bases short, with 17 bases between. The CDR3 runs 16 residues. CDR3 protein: CASSFSAGPPDTEAFF. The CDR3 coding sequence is TGTGCCAGCAGTTTTTCTGCAGGTCCCCCTGACACTGAAGCTTTCTTT.